This TCR beta chain was identified in a study of cytomegalovirus exposure and HLA in healthy donors. Vbeta (60) and Jbeta (13) primers were used in the PCR. TCRdb's table, derived via immunoSEQ multiplex PCR, lists solely in-frame clones and lacks some. The table includes roughly 190,000 clones, around 90% detected once. While unrecorded immune exposures were likely, the donors were nominally healthy when sampled. Overall study findings and caveats: TCR beta V- and J-gene trimming, according to a later analysis, was linked to a missense DCLRE1C variant.

This CDR3 is 13 amino acids long. CDR1 is MNHNS and CDR2 is SASEGT in the germline V gene. Concerning this clone: The antigen remains unidentified. At one of its ends the junction is not consistent with the germline gene, which may arise from a read error.

This rearrangement joins TRBV6-1 to TRBJ2-7, with D possibly matching TRBD1 (5 bases). The sequencing input was PBMCs. The source is a woman younger than 30 in good health and CMV-seronegative. CDR3 bases: TGTGCCAGCACTGAACCCCTCAGGGATGAGCAGTACTTC. Its translation is CASTEPLRDEQYF.